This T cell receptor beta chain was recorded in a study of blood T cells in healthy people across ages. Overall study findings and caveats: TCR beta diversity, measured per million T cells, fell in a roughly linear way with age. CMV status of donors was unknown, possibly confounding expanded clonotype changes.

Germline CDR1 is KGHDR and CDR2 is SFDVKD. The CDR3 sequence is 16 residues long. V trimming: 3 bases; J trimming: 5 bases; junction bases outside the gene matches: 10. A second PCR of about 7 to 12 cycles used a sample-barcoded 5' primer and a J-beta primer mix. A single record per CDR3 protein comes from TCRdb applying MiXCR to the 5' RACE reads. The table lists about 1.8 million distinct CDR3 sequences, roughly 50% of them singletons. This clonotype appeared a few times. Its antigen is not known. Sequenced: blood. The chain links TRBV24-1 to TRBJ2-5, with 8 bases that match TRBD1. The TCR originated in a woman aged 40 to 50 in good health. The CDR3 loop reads CATSDPGTGWDETQYF. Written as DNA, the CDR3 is TGTGCCACCAGTGATCCTGGGACAGGCTGGGATGAGACCCAGTACTTC.